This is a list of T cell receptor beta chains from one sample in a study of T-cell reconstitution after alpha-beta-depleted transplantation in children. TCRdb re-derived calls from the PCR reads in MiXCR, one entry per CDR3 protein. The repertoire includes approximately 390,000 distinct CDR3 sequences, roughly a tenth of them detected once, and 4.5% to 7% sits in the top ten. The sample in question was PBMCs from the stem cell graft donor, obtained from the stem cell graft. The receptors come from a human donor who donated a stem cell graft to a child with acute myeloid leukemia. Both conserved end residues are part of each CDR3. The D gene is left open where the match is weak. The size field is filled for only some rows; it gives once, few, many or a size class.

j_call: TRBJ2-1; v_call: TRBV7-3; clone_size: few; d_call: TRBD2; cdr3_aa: CASSLLALADNEQFF; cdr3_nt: TGTGCCAGCAGCTTACTTGCCCTAGCGGACAATGAGCAGTTCTTC
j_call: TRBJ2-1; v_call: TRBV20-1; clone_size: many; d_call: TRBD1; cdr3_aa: CSARDQGASYNEQFF; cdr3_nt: TGCAGTGCTAGAGATCAGGGGGCATCCTACAATGAGCAGTTCTTC
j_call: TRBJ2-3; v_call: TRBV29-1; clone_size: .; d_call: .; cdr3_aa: CSVRRGGPDTQYF; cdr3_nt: TGCAGCGTTCGACGGGGCGGGCCAGATACGCAGTATTTT
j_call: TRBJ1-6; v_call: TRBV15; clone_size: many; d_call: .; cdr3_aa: CATSRSGTGINNSPLHF; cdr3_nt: TGTGCCACCAGCAGATCAGGAACAGGAATCAATAATTCACCCCTCCACTTT
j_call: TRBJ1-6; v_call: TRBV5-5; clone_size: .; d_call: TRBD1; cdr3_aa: CASSLDPRDRGRDSPLHF; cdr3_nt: TGTGCCAGCAGCTTGGATCCCAGGGACAGGGGCAGGGATTCACCCCTCCACTTT
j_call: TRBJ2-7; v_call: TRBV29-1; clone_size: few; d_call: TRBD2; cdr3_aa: CSVASGTYEQYF; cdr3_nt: TGCAGCGTTGCCAGCGGGACCTACGAGCAGTACTTC
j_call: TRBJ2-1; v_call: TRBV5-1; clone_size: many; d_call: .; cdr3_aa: CASSLEGTSYNEQFF; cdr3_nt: TGCGCCAGCAGCTTGGAAGGGACCTCCTACAATGAGCAGTTCTTC
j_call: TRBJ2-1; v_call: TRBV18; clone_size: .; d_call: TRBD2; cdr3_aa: CASSPPSGRGNEQFF; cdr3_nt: TGTGCCAGCTCACCACCTAGCGGGAGGGGGAATGAGCAGTTCTTC
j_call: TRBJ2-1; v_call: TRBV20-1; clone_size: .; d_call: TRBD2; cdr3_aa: CSAPRTSVTYNEQFF; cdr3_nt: TGCAGTGCTCCCCGGACTAGCGTAACCTACAATGAGCAGTTCTTC
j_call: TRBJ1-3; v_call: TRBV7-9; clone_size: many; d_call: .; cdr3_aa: CASLGPTSGNTIYF; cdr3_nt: TGTGCCAGCCTTGGGCCGACCTCTGGAAACACCATATATTTT
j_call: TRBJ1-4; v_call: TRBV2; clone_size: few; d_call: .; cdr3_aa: CASSQRRPNEKLFF; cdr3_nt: TGTGCCAGCAGTCAACGGCGCCCAAATGAAAAACTGTTTTTT
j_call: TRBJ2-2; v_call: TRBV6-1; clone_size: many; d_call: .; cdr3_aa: CASSEATRGGELFF; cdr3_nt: TGTGCCAGCAGTGAAGCGACAAGGGGCGGGGAGCTGTTTTTT
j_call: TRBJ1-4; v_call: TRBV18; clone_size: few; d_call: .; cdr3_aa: CASSPLRGSSNEKLFF; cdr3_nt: TGTGCCAGCTCACCACTTAGGGGCAGCTCTAATGAAAAACTGTTTTTT
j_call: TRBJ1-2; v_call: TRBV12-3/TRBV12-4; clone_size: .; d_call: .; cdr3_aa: CASSLGGGGGHGYTF; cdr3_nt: TGTGCCAGCAGTTTAGGCGGGGGTGGTGGGCATGGCTACACCTTC
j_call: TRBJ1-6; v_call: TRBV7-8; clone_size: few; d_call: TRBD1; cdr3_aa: CASSRRQGGATVNSPLHF; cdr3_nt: TGTGCCAGCAGCCGACGACAGGGGGGCGCTACCGTTAATTCACCCCTCCACTTT
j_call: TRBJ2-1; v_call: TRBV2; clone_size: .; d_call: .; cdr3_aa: CASSDFVEGEQFF; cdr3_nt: TGTGCCAGCAGTGATTTTGTAGAGGGTGAGCAGTTCTTC
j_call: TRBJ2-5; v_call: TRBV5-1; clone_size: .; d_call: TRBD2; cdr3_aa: CASGLSELAEETQYF; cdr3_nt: TGCGCCAGCGGCTTGTCAGAACTAGCGGAAGAGACCCAGTACTTC
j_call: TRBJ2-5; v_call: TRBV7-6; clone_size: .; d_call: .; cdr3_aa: CASSLGLEYQETQYF; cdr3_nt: TGTGCCAGCAGCTTAGGCCTTGAGTACCAAGAGACCCAGTACTTC
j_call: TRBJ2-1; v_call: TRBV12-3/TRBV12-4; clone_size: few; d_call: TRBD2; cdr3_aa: CASSLRVSGGANEQFF; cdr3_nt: TGTGCCAGCAGTTTAAGGGTGAGCGGGGGGGCGAATGAGCAGTTCTTC
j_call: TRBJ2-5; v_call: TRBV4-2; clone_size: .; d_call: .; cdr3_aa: CASSLQTDQETQYF; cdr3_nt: TGTGCCAGCAGCCTTCAGACGGATCAAGAGACCCAGTACTTC
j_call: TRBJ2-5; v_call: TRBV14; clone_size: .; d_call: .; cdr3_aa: CASSQRGGETQYF; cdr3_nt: TGTGCCAGCAGCCAGAGGGGCGGGGAGACCCAGTACTTC
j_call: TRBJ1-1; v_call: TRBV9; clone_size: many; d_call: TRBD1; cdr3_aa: CASSVDPTTGVNTEAFF; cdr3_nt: TGTGCCAGCAGCGTAGATCCCACGACAGGGGTGAACACTGAAGCTTTCTTT
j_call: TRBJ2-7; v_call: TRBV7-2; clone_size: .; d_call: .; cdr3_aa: CASSLGLGSYEQYF; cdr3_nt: TGTGCCAGCAGCTTAGGTCTCGGAAGCTACGAGCAGTACTTC
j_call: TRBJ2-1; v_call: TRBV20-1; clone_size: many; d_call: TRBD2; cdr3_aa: CSAQREYNEQFF; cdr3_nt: TGCAGTGCCCAGCGGGAGTACAATGAGCAGTTCTTC
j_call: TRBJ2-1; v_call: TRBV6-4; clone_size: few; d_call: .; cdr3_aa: CASSDPRTGHEQFF; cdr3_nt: TGTGCCAGCAGTGATCCCCGGACTGGCCATGAGCAGTTCTTC
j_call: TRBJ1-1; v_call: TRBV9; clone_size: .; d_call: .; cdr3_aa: CASSVGAVSEAFF; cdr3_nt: TGTGCCAGCAGCGTAGGGGCAGTTTCTGAAGCTTTCTTT
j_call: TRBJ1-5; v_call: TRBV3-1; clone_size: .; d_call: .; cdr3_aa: CASSPSTGSGQPQHF; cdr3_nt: TGTGCCAGCAGCCCTTCTACAGGGTCGGGGCAGCCCCAGCATTTT
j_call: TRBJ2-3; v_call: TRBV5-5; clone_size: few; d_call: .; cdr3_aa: CASSGGGAHADTQYF; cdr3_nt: TGTGCCAGCAGCGGAGGGGGGGCGCATGCAGATACGCAGTATTTT